This T cell receptor beta chain was sequenced in a study of regulatory and conventional T cells in RAG deficiency. Study-level points and caveats: Patient subsets had shorter CDR3s; Omenn Treg-Tconv overlap exceeded 80%.

The sorted conventional CD4+ T cells were CD25-low and CD127-high, with genomic DNA sequenced. About this clone: Its antigen is unidentified.

TCRdb's table, derived via immunoSEQ multiplex PCR, lists solely in-frame clones and lacks some. The sample holds some 31,000 clones, about 95% seen once. There are 17 residues in the CDR3. V was cut by 0 bases and J by 3 bases, with 14 bases left in between. Germline V gene data show CDR1 as KGHSH and CDR2 as LQKENI. The sample also formed part of further work on regulatory T cells. As reported in that work: The primer mix had 52 TRBV and 13 TRBJ primers.

The sample consisted of CD25- CD4+ T cells sorted from blood. The TCR originated in a human donor in good health. This chain links TRBV18 with TRBJ2-2; the D is unclear. CDR3 loop: CASSPPVGRLYTGELFF. As DNA, the CDR3 is TGTGCCAGCTCACCACCGGTAGGCAGACTTTACACCGGGGAGCTGTTTTTT.